The table lists the clone carrying this T cell receptor (beta chain) with a few counts. The antigen is undetermined. The sample belongs to a study of CD8 T cells in ankylosing spondylitis. Study-wide results and limits: With a CD8+ phenotype, disease-linked clones were relatively rare in peripheral blood. In ankylosing spondylitis blood, a motif of roughly eight highly homologous TCR beta variants appeared characteristic. In the blood and synovial fluid of reactive arthritis, some motif variants had been previously reported. Significant enrichment of disease-linked clones was reported in matched ankylosing spondylitis synovial fluid.

Molecular-barcoded quantitative 5'-RACE produced these TCR beta libraries. A single record per CDR3 protein comes from TCRdb applying MiXCR to the 5' RACE reads. The table includes 750,000 to 850,000 distinct CDR3 sequences, 12% detected once. Germline V CDR1 and CDR2: SGHRS, YFSETQ. V was clipped by 3 bases and J by 3 bases, with 6 bases between them. This CDR3 has 13 residues. Sequencing used blood, either unsorted or a sorted T cell fraction (not recorded which). This TCR came from a male donor with ankylosing spondylitis. The chain is built from TRBV5-1 and TRBJ2-2; D not resolved. CDR3 nucleotides: TGCGCCAGCAGCTGGAGCGACACCGGGGAGCTGTTTTTT. Encoded protein: CASSWSDTGELFF.